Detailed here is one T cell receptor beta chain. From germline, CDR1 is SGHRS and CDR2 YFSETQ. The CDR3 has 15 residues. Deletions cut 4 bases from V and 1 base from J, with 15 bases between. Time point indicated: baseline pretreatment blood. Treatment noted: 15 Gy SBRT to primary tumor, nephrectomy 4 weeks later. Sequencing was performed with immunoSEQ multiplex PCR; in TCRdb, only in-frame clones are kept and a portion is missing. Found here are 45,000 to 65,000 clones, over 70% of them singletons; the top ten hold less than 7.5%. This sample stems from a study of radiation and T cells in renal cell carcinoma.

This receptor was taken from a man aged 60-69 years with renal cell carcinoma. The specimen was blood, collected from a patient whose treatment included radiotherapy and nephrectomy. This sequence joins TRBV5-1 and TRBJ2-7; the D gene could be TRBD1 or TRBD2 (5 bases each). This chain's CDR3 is CASSPIWDGSYEQYF. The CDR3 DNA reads TGCGCCAGCAGCCCCATCTGGGACGGATCCTACGAGCAGTACTTC.